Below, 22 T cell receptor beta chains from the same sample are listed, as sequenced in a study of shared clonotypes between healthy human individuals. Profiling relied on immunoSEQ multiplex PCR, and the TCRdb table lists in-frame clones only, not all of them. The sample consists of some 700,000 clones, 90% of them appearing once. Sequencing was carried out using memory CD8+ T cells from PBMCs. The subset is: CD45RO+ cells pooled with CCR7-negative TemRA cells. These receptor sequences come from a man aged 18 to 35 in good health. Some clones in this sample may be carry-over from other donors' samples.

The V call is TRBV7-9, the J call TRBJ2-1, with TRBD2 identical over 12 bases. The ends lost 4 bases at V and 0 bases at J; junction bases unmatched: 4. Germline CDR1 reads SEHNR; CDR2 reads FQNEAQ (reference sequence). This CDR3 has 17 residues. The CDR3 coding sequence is TGTGCCAGCAGCTCCGGACTAGCGGGGAACTCCTACAATGAGCAGTTCTTC. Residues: CASSSGLAGNSYNEQFF.

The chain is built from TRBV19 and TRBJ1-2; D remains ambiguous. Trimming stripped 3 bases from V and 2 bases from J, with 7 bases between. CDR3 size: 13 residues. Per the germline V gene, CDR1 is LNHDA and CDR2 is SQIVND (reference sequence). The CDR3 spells CASSIKTNYGYTF. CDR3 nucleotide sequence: TGTGCCAGTAGTATCAAAACCAACTATGGCTACACCTTC.

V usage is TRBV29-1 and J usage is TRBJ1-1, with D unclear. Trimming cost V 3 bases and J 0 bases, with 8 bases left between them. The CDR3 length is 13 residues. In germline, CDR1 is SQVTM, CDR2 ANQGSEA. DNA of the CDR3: TGCAGCGTTGATTCGGGGATGAACACTGAAGCTTTCTTT. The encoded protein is CSVDSGMNTEAFF.

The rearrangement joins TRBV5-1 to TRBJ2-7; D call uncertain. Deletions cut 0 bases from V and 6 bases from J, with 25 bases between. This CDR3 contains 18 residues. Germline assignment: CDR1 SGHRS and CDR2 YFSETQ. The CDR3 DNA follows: TGCGCCAGCAGCTTGGCTTACAGACCGGGCGAGGCTTTCGTCGAGCAGTACTTC. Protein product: CASSLAYRPGEAFVEQYF.

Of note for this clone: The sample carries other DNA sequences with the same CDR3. DNA of the CDR3: TGTGCCAGCAGCCTCGGACGGAGCAATCAGCCCCAGCATTTT. Its translation is CASSLGRSNQPQHF. The chain combines TRBV13 with TRBJ1-5; no reliable D call. This CDR3 spans 14 amino acids. Trimming cost V 5 bases and J 1 base, with 9 bases left between them. Germline CDR1 reads PRHDT; CDR2 reads FYEKMQ (reference sequence).

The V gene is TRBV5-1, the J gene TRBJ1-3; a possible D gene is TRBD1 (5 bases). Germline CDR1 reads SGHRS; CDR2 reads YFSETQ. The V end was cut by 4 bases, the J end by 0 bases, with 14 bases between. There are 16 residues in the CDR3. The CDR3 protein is CASSPDGTFSGNTIYF. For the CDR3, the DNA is TGCGCCAGCAGCCCCGATGGGACTTTCTCTGGAAACACCATATATTTT.

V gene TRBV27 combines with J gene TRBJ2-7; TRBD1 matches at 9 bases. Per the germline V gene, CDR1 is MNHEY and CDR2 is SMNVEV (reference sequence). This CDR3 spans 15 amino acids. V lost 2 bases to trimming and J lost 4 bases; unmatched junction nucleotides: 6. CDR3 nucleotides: TGTGCCAGCAGTTTACGAGGGACAGGGAAATACGAGCAGTACTTC. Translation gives CASSLRGTGKYEQYF.

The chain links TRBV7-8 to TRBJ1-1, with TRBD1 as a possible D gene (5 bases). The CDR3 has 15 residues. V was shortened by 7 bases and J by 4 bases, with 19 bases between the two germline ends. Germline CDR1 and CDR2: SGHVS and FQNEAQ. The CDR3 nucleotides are TGTGCCAGCAACTCGGCGGGGGAGGGATCCACTGAAGCTTTCTTT. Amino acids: CASNSAGEGSTEAFF.

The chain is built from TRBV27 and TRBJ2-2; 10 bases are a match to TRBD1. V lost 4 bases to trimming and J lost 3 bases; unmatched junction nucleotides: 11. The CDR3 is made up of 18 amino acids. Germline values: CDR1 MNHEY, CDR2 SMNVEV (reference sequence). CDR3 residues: CASSSGQGKISDTGELFF. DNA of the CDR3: TGTGCCAGCAGTTCGGGACAGGGGAAAATAAGTGACACCGGGGAGCTGTTTTTT.

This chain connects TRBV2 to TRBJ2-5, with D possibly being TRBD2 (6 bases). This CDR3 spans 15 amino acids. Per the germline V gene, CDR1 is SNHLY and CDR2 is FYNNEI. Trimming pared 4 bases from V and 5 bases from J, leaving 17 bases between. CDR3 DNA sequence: TGTGCCAGCAGTGGGGGCCCTTCTGGGAGGGAGACCCAGTACTTC. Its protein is CASSGGPSGRETQYF.

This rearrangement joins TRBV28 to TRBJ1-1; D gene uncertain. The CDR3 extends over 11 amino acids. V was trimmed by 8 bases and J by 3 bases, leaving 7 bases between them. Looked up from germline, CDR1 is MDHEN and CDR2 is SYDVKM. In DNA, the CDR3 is TGTGCCAGCCGGGAGGACACTGAAGCTTTCTTT. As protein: CASREDTEAFF.

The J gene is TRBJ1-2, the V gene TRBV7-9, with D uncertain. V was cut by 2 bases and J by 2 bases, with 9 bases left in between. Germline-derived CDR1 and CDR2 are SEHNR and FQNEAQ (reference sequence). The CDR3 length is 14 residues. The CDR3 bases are TGTGCCAGCAGCTTACCGTGGGAAAACTATGGCTACACCTTC. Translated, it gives CASSLPWENYGYTF. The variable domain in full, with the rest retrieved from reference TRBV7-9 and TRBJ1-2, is DTGVSQNPRHKITKRGQNVTFRCDPISEHNRLYWYRQTLGQGPEFLTYFQNEAQLEKSRLLSDRFSAERPKGSFSTLEIQRTEQGDSAMYLCASSLPWENYGYTFGSGTRLTVV.

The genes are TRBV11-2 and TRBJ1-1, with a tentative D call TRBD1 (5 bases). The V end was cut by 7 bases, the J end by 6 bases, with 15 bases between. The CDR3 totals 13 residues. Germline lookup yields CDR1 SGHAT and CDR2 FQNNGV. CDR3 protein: CASTRPGDAEAFF. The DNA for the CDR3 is TGTGCCAGCACCCGACCGGGGGACGCTGAAGCTTTCTTT.

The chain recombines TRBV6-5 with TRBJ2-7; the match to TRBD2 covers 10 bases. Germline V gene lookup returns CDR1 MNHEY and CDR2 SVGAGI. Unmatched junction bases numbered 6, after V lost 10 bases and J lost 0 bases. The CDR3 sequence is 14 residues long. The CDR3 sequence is CATRTSGTSYEQYF. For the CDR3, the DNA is TGTGCCACCAGGACTAGCGGAACCTCCTACGAGCAGTACTTC.

The CDR3 spells CASRRDRGLYNEQFF. For the CDR3, the DNA is TGTGCCAGCAGAAGGGACAGGGGGCTGTACAATGAGCAGTTCTTC. The genes are TRBV28 and TRBJ2-1, with 12 bases lining up with TRBD1. J lost 4 bases, V lost 6 bases, and 4 bases had no gene match. In germline, CDR1 is MDHEN, CDR2 SYDVKM. The CDR3 is 15 amino acids.

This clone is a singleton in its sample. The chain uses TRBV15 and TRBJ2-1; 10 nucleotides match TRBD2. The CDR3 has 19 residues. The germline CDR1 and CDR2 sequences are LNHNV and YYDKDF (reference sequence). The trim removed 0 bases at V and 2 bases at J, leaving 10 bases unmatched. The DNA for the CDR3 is TGTGCCACCAGCAGAGATCCCCTCCTAGCGGGGGAGGCCTACAATGAGCAGTTCTTC. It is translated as CATSRDPLLAGEAYNEQFF.

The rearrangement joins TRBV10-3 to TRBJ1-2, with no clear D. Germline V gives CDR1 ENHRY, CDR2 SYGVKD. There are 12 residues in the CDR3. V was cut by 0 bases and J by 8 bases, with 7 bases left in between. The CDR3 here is CAISESETGYTF. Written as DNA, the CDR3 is TGTGCCATCAGTGAGTCGGAAACCGGCTACACCTTC.

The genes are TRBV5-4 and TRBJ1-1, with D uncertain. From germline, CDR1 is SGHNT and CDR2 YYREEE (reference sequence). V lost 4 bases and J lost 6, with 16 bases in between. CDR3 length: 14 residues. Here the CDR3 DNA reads TGTGCCAGCAGCGCACCCGTGGCGGGTGCTGAAGCTTTCTTT. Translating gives CASSAPVAGAEAFF.

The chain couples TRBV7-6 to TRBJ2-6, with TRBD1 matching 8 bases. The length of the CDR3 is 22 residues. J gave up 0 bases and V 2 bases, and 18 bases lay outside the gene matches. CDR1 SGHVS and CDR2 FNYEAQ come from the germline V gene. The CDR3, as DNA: TGTGCCAGCAGCTTATTTCCAGGGGGCTCAATAGGCCCCGACTCTGGGGCCAACGTCCTGACTTTC. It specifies CASSLFPGGSIGPDSGANVLTF.

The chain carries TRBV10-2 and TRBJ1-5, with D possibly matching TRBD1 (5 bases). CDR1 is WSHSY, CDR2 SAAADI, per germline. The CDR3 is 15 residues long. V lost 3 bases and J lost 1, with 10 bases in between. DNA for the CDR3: TGCGCCAGCAGTGACCACGGGGGGAGCAATCAGCCCCAGCATTTT. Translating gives CASSDHGGSNQPQHF.

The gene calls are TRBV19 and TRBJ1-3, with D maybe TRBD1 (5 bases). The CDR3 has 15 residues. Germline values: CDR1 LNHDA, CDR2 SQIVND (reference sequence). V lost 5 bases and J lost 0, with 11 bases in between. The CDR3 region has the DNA TGTGCCAGTAGTTATTCGGGGCGCTCTGGAAACACCATATATTTT. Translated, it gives CASSYSGRSGNTIYF.

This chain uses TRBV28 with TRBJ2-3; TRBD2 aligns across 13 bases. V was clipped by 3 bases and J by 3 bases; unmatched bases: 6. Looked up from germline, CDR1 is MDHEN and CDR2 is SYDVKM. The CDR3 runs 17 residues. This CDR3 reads CASSFYGLAGVTDTQYF. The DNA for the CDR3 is TGTGCCAGCAGTTTTTACGGACTAGCGGGAGTGACAGATACGCAGTATTTT.